Shown below are 5 T cell receptor beta chains from a single sample sequenced in a study of T cells in Graves' hyperthyroidism and ophthalmopathy. The source material, RNA transcripts, was used to amplify TCR beta CDR3 regions. Using the HTBI primer set, a first-round RT-PCR was run on the TCR CDR3. TCRdb passed the multiplex PCR reads through MiXCR, listing each CDR3 protein once. The repertoire holds about 590,000 distinct CDR3 sequences, with approximately 15% as singletons. The source material was blood. These receptors came from a woman in her 30s with Graves' hyperthyroidism.

This clonotype was seen a handful of times. The chain is built from TRBV19 and TRBJ2-2; D remains unclear. Germline CDR1 reads LNHDA; CDR2 reads SQIVND (reference sequence). Trimming cost V 10 bases and J 3 bases, with 9 bases left between them. The length of the CDR3 is 12 residues. CDR3 DNA sequence: TGTGCCACTCAACTCTACACCGGGGAGCTGTTTTTT. Residues: CATQLYTGELFF.

In its sample, this clonotype was seen many times. V usage is TRBV11-2 and J usage is TRBJ1-2; D is ambiguous. The CDR3 covers 13 residues. V was shortened by 1 base and J by 8 bases, with 11 bases between the two germline ends. From germline, CDR1 is SGHAT and CDR2 FQNNGV. For the CDR3, the DNA is TGTGCCAGCAGCTTAGGATCAGCTTTGGGCTACACCTTC. Its translation: CASSLGSALGYTF.

The table lists this clonotype with many counts. This rearrangement joins TRBV7-6 to TRBJ2-5; no definite D call. This CDR3 has 14 residues. Germline V gene lookup returns CDR1 SGHVS and CDR2 FNYEAQ. V was clipped by 1 base and J by 5 bases, with 11 bases between them. The CDR3 DNA sequence: TGTGCCAGCAGCTTAGAAGTGGGATGGGAGACCCAGTACTTC. Amino acids: CASSLEVGWETQYF. Looking up the rest from reference TRBV7-6 and TRBJ2-5 gives the full variable domain: GAGVSQSPRYKVTKRGQDVALRCDPISGHVSLYWYRQALGQGPEFLTYFNYEAQQDKSGLPNDRFSAERPEGSISTLTIQRTEQRDSAMYRCASSLEVGWETQYFGPGTRLLVL.

This clonotype was observed a handful of times. A much larger clone differs from this one at a single base, so this may be a read error. The chain uses TRBV7-3 and TRBJ2-1; TRBD2 agrees at 7 bases. V lost 5 bases, J lost 8 bases, and 21 bases stayed unmatched. This CDR3 has 18 amino acids. Germline lookup yields CDR1 SGHTA and CDR2 FQGTGA. The DNA of the CDR3 is TGTGCCAGCAGCCAATGGGGCGCGGGAGCTATGGTATCGGATGAGCAGTTCTTC. This codes for CASSQWGAGAMVSDEQFF. Looking up the rest from reference TRBV7-3 and TRBJ2-1 gives the full variable domain: GAGVSQTPSNKVTEKGKYVELRCDPISGHTALYWYRQSLGQGPEFLIYFQGTGAADDSGLPNDRFFAVRPEGSVSTLKIQRTERGDSAVYLCASSQWGAGAMVSDEQFFGPGTRLTVL.

This clonotype was detected many times. The CDR3 DNA follows: TGTGCCAGCAGCTACGTATGGGCTTACGAGCAGTACTTC. Its translation is CASSYVWAYEQYF. The genes are TRBV6-2 or TRBV6-3 and TRBJ2-7; D uncertain. Germline-derived CDR1 and CDR2 are MNHEY and SVGEGT. The CDR3 is made up of 13 amino acids. Trimming left V 6 bases short and J 4 bases short, with 13 bases between.